This paragraph reports one T cell receptor beta chain. Antigen: not known. PCR was performed a second time for roughly 7 to 11 cycles using a sample-barcoded 5' primer and a J-beta primer mix. A minimum of 2.5 million CDR3-containing paired-end reads was obtained for each sample. MiXCR, run by TCRdb on the 5' RACE reads, gives a single entry per CDR3 protein. The table has roughly 700,000 distinct CDR3 sequences, 49% seen once. These data originate in a study of blood T cells in healthy people across ages. General study findings and limits: Long-lived donors had more naive CD4+ cells and higher diversity than aged donors.

With V trimmed by 7 bases and J by 1 base, 6 bases remained unmatched. The CDR3 contains 15 residues. In germline, CDR1 is SQVTM, CDR2 ANQGSEA. Per-sample PBMC isolation yielded at least 7 million cells. This TCR was recovered from a woman aged 55-69 years in good health. The V call is TRBV29-1, the J call TRBJ2-2; TRBD1 aligns across 10 bases. Sequences were obtained from blood. The CDR3: CSAARDRGNTGELFF. The DNA for the CDR3 is TGCAGCGCCGCCCGGGACAGGGGGAACACCGGGGAGCTGTTTTTT.